The rows below give T cell receptor beta chains drawn from one sample of a study of tumor-infiltrating lymphocytes in primary liver carcinoma. Via MiXCR, TCRdb re-called the multiplex PCR reads, giving one row per CDR3 protein. The table lists about 210,000 distinct CDR3 sequences, around 85% of them singletons. Sequencing was carried out using tumor tissue from primary liver carcinoma. These TCRs come from a man aged 35 to 55 with primary liver carcinoma and hepatitis B virus infection. CDR3s include the opening cysteine and the closing phenylalanine or tryptophan. D genes are given only for firm matches. The size field is filled for only some rows; it gives once, few, many or a size class.

abundance	v_gene	j_gene	d_gene	CDR3nt	CDR3aa
NA	TRBV5-5	TRBJ2-5	NA	TGTGCCAGCAGCGGCCGGTTACAAGAGACGCAGCACTTC	CASSGRLQETQHF
few	TRBV6-2/TRBV6-3	TRBJ2-5	NA	TGTGCCAGCAGACCGGGATTAGGGACCCAATACTTC	CASRPGLGTQYF
NA	TRBV5-1	TRBJ2-7	NA	TGCGCCAGCAGCTTCACCGGGATAAGCTCCTACGTGCAGTACTTC	CASSFTGISSYVQYF
NA	TRBV11-2	TRBJ1-1	NA	NA	CASSLVGVGSLNPEALF
NA	TRBV29-1	TRBJ2-3	NA	TGCAGCGTGGCCCACGGACTGCGCACAGATATGCAGTATTTT	CSVAHGLRTDMQYF
NA	TRBV29-1	TRBJ2-3	TRBD1	TGCAACGTTTCCGAGACAGGGGCGTCAGATACACAGAATTTT	CNVSETGASDTQNF
once	TRBV5-1	TRBJ2-1	TRBD2	TGCGCCAGCCTTCCAAGCGGGAGAGGAACAGGTGAGCAGTTCTTC	CASLPSGRGTGEQFF
once	TRBV29-1	TRBJ2-7	NA	TGCTGCTTTGAAGACCCGGGATGGAGCTCCTACGAGCAGTACTTC	CCFEDPGWSSYEQYF
many	TRBV24-1	TRBJ2-1	NA	TGTGCCACCAGTGCCCACCGGGGGTACAATGAGCAGTTCTTC	CATSAHRGYNEQFF
NA	TRBV11-2	TRBJ1-5	NA	TGTGCCTGCAGCTTAGGGGGGGCAGGACCTTATCAGCCCCAGCATTTT	CACSLGGAGPYQPQHF
NA	TRBV6-1	TRBJ1-1	TRBD1	TGTGCCAGCAGACGTATTCGGACAGGGACGAACACTGAAGCTATCTTT	CASRRIRTGTNTEAIF
NA	TRBV29-1	TRBJ2-7	NA	TGCAGCGGTGCCCCTACAGGGCTCAACGAGCAGTACTTC	CSGAPTGLNEQYF
NA	TRBV10-3	TRBJ2-7	NA	TGTGCCATCAGTGGGGCGGGGAACCACGAGCAGTACTTC	CAISGAGNHEQYF
NA	TRBV5-5	TRBJ1-1	NA	TGTGCCAGCAGCCACAATTTCCAGCGAAACACTGAAGCTTACTTT	CASSHNFQRNTEAYF
once	TRBV12-3/TRBV12-4	TRBJ2-5	NA	TGCGTCAGCAGCCGAATCGGGACAGAGACCCAGTACTTC	CVSSRIGTETQYF
few	TRBV6-1	TRBJ2-7	NA	TGTGTCACGGATAAAGACTCGGGGGGCAACGAGCAATACTTC	CVTDKDSGGNEQYF